The 24 T cell receptor beta chains reported below all come from one sample, sequenced in a study of OX40 agonist ivuxolimab in advanced cancers. Sequenced by immunoSEQ multiplex PCR; TCRdb stores in-frame clones only, minus some. The sample carries roughly 92,000 clones, more than 75% recorded once. The sequencing here drew on CD4+ or CD8+ T cells sorted from blood, taken in a trial of the OX40 agonist ivuxolimab. The receptor set was obtained from an adult with an advanced solid tumor such as melanoma, head and neck, liver or kidney cancer.

V gene TRBV4-3 combines with J gene TRBJ2-5; no clear D gene. CDR3 length: 15 amino acids. Trimming shortened V by 0 bases and J by 5 bases, and 13 bases separated the two germline ends. CDR1 and CDR2 (germline): LGHNA, YSLEER. The CDR3 DNA sequence: TGCGCCAGCAGCCAAGATATCGGCAGCTGGGAGACCCAGTACTTC. Its protein is CASSQDIGSWETQYF.

The V and J genes are TRBV4-2 and TRBJ2-7; weak D call: TRBD2 (5 bases). The germline V and J ends were trimmed by 0 bases and 2 bases, with 20 bases remaining between them. From germline, CDR1 is LGHNA and CDR2 YNFKEQ. The CDR3 has 18 amino acids. CDR3 sequence reads: CASSQEVSAGVSAYEQYF. CDR3 nucleotide sequence: TGTGCCAGCAGCCAAGAAGTTAGCGCTGGGGTCTCAGCCTACGAGCAGTACTTC.

V is TRBV5-5 and J is TRBJ2-1; TRBD2 matches at 9 bases. V trimming: 4 bases; J trimming: 0 bases; junction bases outside the gene matches: 5. This CDR3 region has 16 residues. Germline CDR1 reads SGHKS; CDR2 reads YYEKEE (reference sequence). This chain's CDR3 is CASSPGLASSYNEQFF. CDR3 coding DNA: TGTGCCAGCAGCCCCGGACTAGCGAGCTCCTACAATGAGCAGTTCTTC. The full variable domain, completed using reference TRBV5-5 and TRBJ2-1, is DAGVTQSPTHLIKTRGQQVTLRCSPISGHKSVSWYQQVLGQGPQFIFQYYEKEERGRGNFPDRFSARQFPNYSSELNVNALLLGDSALYLCASSPGLASSYNEQFFGPGTRLTVL.

The sample holds one count of this clone. The V gene is TRBV20-1, the J gene TRBJ2-1, with D unresolved. Germline V lookup: CDR1 DFQATT, CDR2 SNEGSKA (reference sequence). Trimming removed 3 bases from V and 4 bases from J, with 4 bases in between. The CDR3 totals 11 residues. The CDR3 is CSASAYNEQFF. The DNA for the CDR3 is TGCAGTGCTAGTGCGTACAATGAGCAGTTCTTC.

The chain is built from TRBV9 and TRBJ1-3; no clear D gene. The CDR3 extends over 16 amino acids. Germline V gene data show CDR1 as SGDLS and CDR2 as YYNGEE. Trimming took 0 bases from V and 0 from J, leaving 10 bases between them. For the CDR3, the DNA is TGTGCCAGCAGCGTAGGTGGGTCAACCTCTGGAAACACCATATATTTT. As protein: CASSVGGSTSGNTIYF.

With regard to this clone: The sample has other DNA sequences that encode this CDR3 too. This chain connects TRBV14 to TRBJ2-5, with D unresolved. Trimming stripped 4 bases from V and 3 bases from J, with 3 bases between. The V gene's germline CDR1 is SGHDN and CDR2 FVKESK. This CDR3 has 11 residues. The CDR3 DNA reads TGTGCCAGCAGCCTAAAAGAGACCCAGTACTTC. Translating gives CASSLKETQYF.

The chain recombines TRBV19 with TRBJ2-3; the D is unclear. Germline CDR1 reads LNHDA; CDR2 reads SQIVND (reference sequence). CDR3 length: 16 residues. Trimming took 1 base from V and 0 from J, leaving 11 bases between them. CDR3 sequence (DNA): TGTGCCAGTAGTATAGGCCCCGATCCTAGCACAGATACGCAGTATTTT. Encoded protein: CASSIGPDPSTDTQYF.

The chain recombines TRBV19 with TRBJ2-3; no firm D call. Germline loops: CDR1 LNHDA, CDR2 SQIVND (reference sequence). The V end lost 5 bases, the J end lost 0 bases, and 9 bases lay between the germline ends. The CDR3 covers 14 residues. The CDR3 region has the DNA TGTGCCAGTAGTGCCAATCCAAGCACAGATACGCAGTATTTT. It translates to CASSANPSTDTQYF.

This chain uses TRBV6-1 with TRBJ1-5; tentative D call: TRBD1 (6 bases). The CDR3 has 13 amino acids. CDR1 and CDR2 (germline): MNHNS, SASEGT. The ends were cut back, 6 bases at V and 5 bases at J, with 11 bases in the middle. The CDR3 sequence is CASRRTEHQPQHF. CDR3 coding DNA: TGTGCCAGCAGAAGGACAGAGCATCAGCCCCAGCATTTT.

This sequence joins TRBV4-3 and TRBJ2-3, with unresolved D. Germline V gene sequence: CDR1 LGHNA, CDR2 YSLEER. The CDR3 runs to 13 residues. Between the trimmed V and J ends, which lost 0 bases and 4 bases, there was a span of 5 bases. As DNA, the CDR3 is TGCGCCAGCAGCCAAGAGTTCCCAGATACGCAGTATTTT. Protein sequence: CASSQEFPDTQYF.

The rearrangement uses TRBV11-3 and TRBJ2-7, with D perhaps TRBD1 (6 bases). CDR3 length: 20 amino acids. The germline V gene encodes CDR1 SGHNT and CDR2 YENEEA. Deletions cut 1 base from V and 2 bases from J, with 27 bases between. CDR3 sequence: CASSLVPYSQIQGPTYEQYF. The DNA of the CDR3 is TGTGCCAGCAGCTTAGTACCTTATTCCCAAATACAGGGACCCACCTACGAGCAGTACTTC.

This chain links TRBV2 with TRBJ2-3; no clear D. Germline V gene lookup returns CDR1 SNHLY and CDR2 FYNNEI. This CDR3 spans 15 amino acids. V was clipped by 7 bases and J by 2 bases, with 16 bases between them. CDR3 nucleotides: TGTGCCAGCAAAATAGACCAGTCAGCCACAGATACGCAGTATTTT. Translating gives CASKIDQSATDTQYF. Full variable domain (outside the CDR3, taken from reference TRBV2 and TRBJ2-3): EPEVTQTPSHQVTQMGQEVILRCVPISNHLYFYWYRQILGQKVEFLVSFYNNEISEKSEIFDDQFSVERPDGSNFTLKIRSTKLEDSAMYFCASKIDQSATDTQYFGPGTRLTVL.

V and J are TRBV11-3 and TRBJ2-2; 8 bases align to TRBD1. Unmatched junction bases numbered 5, after V lost 5 bases and J lost 3 bases. Germline assignment: CDR1 SGHNT and CDR2 YENEEA. CDR3 length equals 15 residues. The CDR3, as DNA: TGTGCCAGCAGCCAAGGGACAGGAGACACCGGGGAGCTGTTTTTT. Protein sequence: CASSQGTGDTGELFF.

The chain joins TRBV6-5 to TRBJ1-6; 10 bases align to TRBD1. Trimming at V came to 4 bases and at J to 7 bases, leaving 7 bases not matched to a gene. Germline V gene data show CDR1 as MNHEY and CDR2 as SVGAGI. This CDR3 comprises 16 residues. CDR3 coding DNA: TGTGCCAGCAGTTTCGACAGGGGGCTTGGGAATTCACCCCTCCACTTT. Its protein product is CASSFDRGLGNSPLHF.

The chain uses TRBV2 and TRBJ2-3; D is perhaps TRBD1 (5 bases). The ends were cut back, 6 bases at V and 2 bases at J, with 12 bases in the middle. CDR3 size: 14 residues. CDR1 is SNHLY, CDR2 FYNNEI, per germline. This chain's CDR3 is CASRRQRNTDTQYF. For the CDR3, the DNA is TGTGCCAGCAGGAGACAGAGAAACACAGATACGCAGTATTTT. Looking up the rest from reference TRBV2 and TRBJ2-3 gives the full variable domain: EPEVTQTPSHQVTQMGQEVILRCVPISNHLYFYWYRQILGQKVEFLVSFYNNEISEKSEIFDDQFSVERPDGSNFTLKIRSTKLEDSAMYFCASRRQRNTDTQYFGPGTRLTVL.

The chain's CDR3 is CASSERQFNEKLFF. The DNA for the CDR3 is TGTGCCAGCAGTGAAAGGCAGTTTAATGAAAAACTGTTTTTT. The V and J genes are TRBV6-1 and TRBJ1-4; no definite D call. Germline CDR1 MNHNS, CDR2 SASEGT. V was shortened by 2 bases and J by 4 bases, with 8 bases between the two germline ends. The CDR3 contains 14 residues.

This chain uses TRBV4-1 with TRBJ2-1, with 7 nucleotides matching TRBD2. The CDR3 contains 15 residues. Looked up from germline, CDR1 is MGHRA and CDR2 is YSYEKL. V was pared by 0 bases and J by 3 bases, with 2 bases of the junction left unmatched. For the CDR3, the DNA is TGCGCCAGCAGCCAAGACGGGAGGTTCTACAATGAGCAGTTCTTC. Translation: CASSQDGRFYNEQFF.

The chain links TRBV4-3 to TRBJ2-2, with a weak D call TRBD2 (6 bases). This CDR3 contains 17 residues. CDR1 LGHNA and CDR2 YSLEER come from the germline V gene. The germline V and J ends were trimmed by 0 bases and 2 bases, with 13 bases remaining between them. Here the CDR3 reads CASSQDPAGPNTGELFF. The CDR3 DNA sequence: TGCGCCAGCAGCCAAGACCCGGCGGGGCCAAACACCGGGGAGCTGTTTTTT.

V and J are TRBV27 and TRBJ2-7, with 9 nucleotides matching TRBD2. Losses at the gene ends were 4 bases for V and 5 bases for J; bases not matched to a gene: 12. Germline V gene lookup returns CDR1 MNHEY and CDR2 SMNVEV (reference sequence). The CDR3 has 16 residues. For the CDR3, the DNA is TGTGCCAGCAGTTCCCGACGACAGGCGGGGGGGGACGAGCAGTACTTC. Amino acid sequence: CASSSRRQAGGDEQYF.

The V and J genes are TRBV30 and TRBJ2-7; D tentatively fits TRBD1 or TRBD2 (5 bases each). The CDR3 is 16 residues long. The V end lost 2 bases, the J end lost 0 bases, and 17 bases lay between the germline ends. CDR1 GTSNPN and CDR2 SVGIG come from the germline V gene (reference sequence). The CDR3 spells CAWSPLRGPSSYEQYF. CDR3 nucleotide sequence: TGTGCCTGGAGTCCCTTGAGGGGTCCGAGCTCCTACGAGCAGTACTTC.

The rearrangement uses TRBV9 and TRBJ1-1, with D tentatively TRBD1 (5 bases). CDR3 size: 16 residues. The V gene lost 0 bases and the J gene lost 0 bases, with 12 bases spanning the gap. The germline V gene has CDR1 SGDLS and CDR2 YYNGEE. The CDR3 region has the DNA TGTGCCAGCAGCGTAGCGGGGGTTGGTTTGAACACTGAAGCTTTCTTT. It specifies CASSVAGVGLNTEAFF.

The V call is TRBV27, the J call TRBJ2-1, with 13 positions matching TRBD2. Germline values: CDR1 MNHEY, CDR2 SMNVEV (reference sequence). Germline trimming cut 2 bases from V and 5 bases from J; bases unmatched to any gene: 3. The CDR3 runs 16 residues. DNA of the CDR3: TGTGCCAGCAGTTTAGGCGGACTAGCGGGAGACAATGAGCAGTTCTTC. Protein sequence: CASSLGGLAGDNEQFF.

The J gene is TRBJ2-7, the V gene TRBV11-2, with D maybe TRBD1 (7 bases). With 4 bases removed from V and 3 bases from J, the gap between germline ends came to 13 bases. Germline V gene lookup returns CDR1 SGHAT and CDR2 FQNNGV. There are 14 residues in the CDR3. This CDR3 reads CASSWGDRHYEQYF. Here the CDR3 DNA reads TGTGCCAGCAGCTGGGGGGACAGACACTACGAGCAGTACTTC.

V is TRBV5-1 and J is TRBJ2-3, with TRBD2 matching 8 bases. Germline CDR1 SGHRS, CDR2 YFSETQ. Trimming took 2 bases from V and 6 from J; bases not matched to a gene: 8. This CDR3 spans 15 amino acids. The CDR3 is CASSLKRETSDTQYF. For the CDR3, the DNA is TGCGCCAGCAGCTTAAAGCGGGAGACCTCGGATACGCAGTATTTT.